A selection of T cell receptor beta chains follows, all from one sample in a study of human T cells and chemical hapten exposure. TCRdb analysed the RACE reads with MiXCR anew, one entry per CDR3 protein. The table shows approximately 370,000 distinct CDR3 sequences, with approximately 5.8% occurring only once. The sample was whole blood, taken in connection with sensitization to the hapten diphenylcyclopropenone (DPC). Receptors were obtained from a woman aged 18-29 years with alopecia areata. Some clones in this sample may be carry-over from other donors' samples. CDR3s include the opening cysteine and the closing phenylalanine or tryptophan. Each record gives: clone size, D gene, V gene, J gene, CDR3 DNA, CDR3 protein. A D gene is named only where the DNA matches it firmly. Some rows mark clone size as missing; the rest say once, few, many or name a class of expanded clone.

clone size: few
D gene: .
V gene: TRBV7-3
J gene: TRBJ1-6
CDR3 DNA: TGTGCCAGCAGCCCGACGTCGGGGGGGACCAATTCACCCCTCCACTTT
CDR3 protein: CASSPTSGGTNSPLHF

clone size: few
D gene: .
V gene: TRBV12-3/TRBV12-4
J gene: TRBJ1-5
CDR3 DNA: TGTGCCAGCAGTCGGAGCCCCAATCAGCCCCAGCATTTT
CDR3 protein: CASSRSPNQPQHF

clone size: many
D gene: .
V gene: TRBV7-2
J gene: TRBJ1-1
CDR3 DNA: TGTGCCAGCAGCTCCAGAGAAAACACTGAAGCTTTCTTT
CDR3 protein: CASSSRENTEAFF

clone size: many
D gene: TRBD1
V gene: TRBV7-8
J gene: TRBJ2-3
CDR3 DNA: TGTGCCAGCAGCTTAAGACAGGGAGAGACAGATACGCAGTATTTT
CDR3 protein: CASSLRQGETDTQYF

clone size: many
D gene: .
V gene: TRBV27
J gene: TRBJ2-7
CDR3 DNA: TGTGCCAGCAGTGGGTTGAGGGCCGGGGGCTACGAGCAGTACTTC
CDR3 protein: CASSGLRAGGYEQYF

clone size: many
D gene: .
V gene: TRBV6-4
J gene: TRBJ2-6
CDR3 DNA: TGTGCCAGCCCTCAAGGCCCTGGGGCCAACGTCCTGACTTTC
CDR3 protein: CASPQGPGANVLTF

clone size: few
D gene: TRBD1
V gene: TRBV5-1
J gene: TRBJ2-6
CDR3 DNA: TGCGCCAGCAGCTCGGGACAGGGTTCGTCCGGGGCCAACGTCCTGACTTTC
CDR3 protein: CASSSGQGSSGANVLTF

clone size: many
D gene: .
V gene: TRBV28
J gene: TRBJ1-5
CDR3 DNA: TGTGCCAGCAGCCTCTCAAGACAGCCCCAGCATTTT
CDR3 protein: CASSLSRQPQHF

clone size: few
D gene: .
V gene: TRBV18
J gene: TRBJ1-1
CDR3 DNA: TGTGCCAGCTCACCGACACCCGACGAGACTGAAGCTTTCTTT
CDR3 protein: CASSPTPDETEAFF

clone size: .
D gene: .
V gene: TRBV14
J gene: TRBJ2-2
CDR3 DNA: TGTGCCAGCAGCCAAGCTGGGACCGGGGAGCTGTTTTTT
CDR3 protein: CASSQAGTGELFF

clone size: many
D gene: .
V gene: TRBV29-1
J gene: TRBJ1-2
CDR3 DNA: TGCAGCGTTGATTTTGGGGGGGATGGCTACACCTTC
CDR3 protein: CSVDFGGDGYTF

clone size: .
D gene: .
V gene: TRBV4-1
J gene: TRBJ2-3
CDR3 DNA: TGCGCCAGCAGCCAAGATCGTGGAGGGTGGGGAGATACGCAGTATTTT
CDR3 protein: CASSQDRGGWGDTQYF

clone size: few
D gene: .
V gene: TRBV5-1
J gene: TRBJ2-1
CDR3 DNA: TGCGCCAGCAGGCTGGACTATCGGGGTGATGAGCAGTTCTTC
CDR3 protein: CASRLDYRGDEQFF

clone size: many
D gene: .
V gene: TRBV6-1
J gene: TRBJ2-1
CDR3 DNA: TGTGCCAGCAGTCCTTTGGGCAATGAGCAGTTCTTC
CDR3 protein: CASSPLGNEQFF

clone size: .
D gene: .
V gene: TRBV28
J gene: TRBJ2-5
CDR3 DNA: TGTGCCAGCATTCTGGCGAATGGGCAGACCCAGTACTTC
CDR3 protein: CASILANGQTQYF

clone size: many
D gene: .
V gene: TRBV12-3/TRBV12-4
J gene: TRBJ2-2
CDR3 DNA: TGTGCCAGCAGTTTCGCCAGCATCCCCGGGGAGCTGTTTTTT
CDR3 protein: CASSFASIPGELFF

clone size: few
D gene: .
V gene: TRBV9
J gene: TRBJ2-7
CDR3 DNA: TGTGCCAGCAGCGTAGGGATCAGTGGGGCCGTTTACGAGCAGTACTTC
CDR3 protein: CASSVGISGAVYEQYF

clone size: .
D gene: .
V gene: TRBV7-2
J gene: TRBJ2-5
CDR3 DNA: TGTGCCAGCAGCTTTGTCGGGGTCAGGGGAGAGACCCAGTACTTC
CDR3 protein: CASSFVGVRGETQYF

clone size: .
D gene: TRBD2
V gene: TRBV6-1
J gene: TRBJ2-3
CDR3 DNA: TGTGCCAGCAGCCCGGTAGCGGGGGCCCAAGATGTGATCGCAGATACGCAGTATTTT
CDR3 protein: CASSPVAGAQDVIADTQYF

clone size: .
D gene: .
V gene: TRBV9
J gene: TRBJ1-6
CDR3 DNA: TGTGCCAGCAGTAGATATGGGGAACCCCTCCACTTT
CDR3 protein: CASSRYGEPLHF

clone size: .
D gene: .
V gene: TRBV7-7
J gene: TRBJ2-1
CDR3 DNA: TGTGCTAGCAGCCGCCGGGACACGAGGAACTACAATGAGCAGTTCTTC
CDR3 protein: CASSRRDTRNYNEQFF

clone size: many
D gene: .
V gene: TRBV28
J gene: TRBJ1-1
CDR3 DNA: TGTGCCAGCAGTTTGGGCCTCTCGAGGACTGAAGCTTTCTTT
CDR3 protein: CASSLGLSRTEAFF

clone size: many
D gene: .
V gene: TRBV24-1
J gene: TRBJ2-5
CDR3 DNA: TGTGCCACCCAGGACAGAGTGCAAGAGACCCAGTACTTC
CDR3 protein: CATQDRVQETQYF

clone size: few
D gene: .
V gene: TRBV20-1
J gene: TRBJ2-1
CDR3 DNA: TGCAGTGCTAGATGGGGGGACCATGAGCAGTTCTTC
CDR3 protein: CSARWGDHEQFF

clone size: many
D gene: .
V gene: TRBV12-3/TRBV12-4
J gene: TRBJ1-5
CDR3 DNA: TGTGCCAGCACCCTAGGGGGGAGCAATCAGCCCCAGCATTTT
CDR3 protein: CASTLGGSNQPQHF

clone size: .
D gene: TRBD2
V gene: TRBV7-9
J gene: TRBJ2-7
CDR3 DNA: TGTGCCAGCAGCTTACTCCAGCGGGGGCTCTACGAGCAGTACTTC
CDR3 protein: CASSLLQRGLYEQYF

clone size: few
D gene: .
V gene: TRBV7-2
J gene: TRBJ1-2
CDR3 DNA: TGTGCCAGCAGCCCTCACCTAGCCTCTAACTATGGCTACACCTTC
CDR3 protein: CASSPHLASNYGYTF

clone size: few
D gene: .
V gene: TRBV27
J gene: TRBJ2-3
CDR3 DNA: TGTGCCAGCAGTGCGCACAGGGCCCGGGGAGATACGCAGTATTTT
CDR3 protein: CASSAHRARGDTQYF

clone size: .
D gene: .
V gene: TRBV3-1
J gene: TRBJ2-3
CDR3 DNA: TGTGCCAGCAGCCAAGATGGGAGAGGAGCAGATACGCAGTATTTT
CDR3 protein: CASSQDGRGADTQYF

clone size: .
D gene: TRBD1
V gene: TRBV7-9
J gene: TRBJ1-2
CDR3 DNA: TGTGCCAGCAGCCCGGGGGACAGGGGCCCCTCGGATGGCTACACCTTC
CDR3 protein: CASSPGDRGPSDGYTF

clone size: many
D gene: .
V gene: TRBV27
J gene: TRBJ1-5
CDR3 DNA: TGTGCCAGCAGTTTATCAGTCTATACCCTCTATAGCAATCAGCCCCAGCATTTT
CDR3 protein: CASSLSVYTLYSNQPQHF

clone size: few
D gene: TRBD1
V gene: TRBV28
J gene: TRBJ2-5
CDR3 DNA: TGTGCCAGCAATGACCCGACAGGGGGCTTACAAGAGACCCAGTACTTC
CDR3 protein: CASNDPTGGLQETQYF

clone size: many
D gene: .
V gene: TRBV3-1
J gene: TRBJ1-3
CDR3 DNA: TGTGCCAGCAGCCAAGATTTGTCCGGAAACACCATATATTTT
CDR3 protein: CASSQDLSGNTIYF

clone size: many
D gene: .
V gene: TRBV20-1
J gene: TRBJ2-3
CDR3 DNA: TGCAGTGCTACCAGTGGACTGGTCGGGACAGATACGCAGTATTTT
CDR3 protein: CSATSGLVGTDTQYF

clone size: many
D gene: .
V gene: TRBV6-5
J gene: TRBJ1-1
CDR3 DNA: TGTGCCAGCAGTTCCTACAGCGGACTGAACACTGAAGCTTTCTTT
CDR3 protein: CASSSYSGLNTEAFF

clone size: few
D gene: .
V gene: TRBV6-1
J gene: TRBJ1-6
CDR3 DNA: TGTGCCAGCAGTGAAAGACAAAATTCACCCCTCCACTTT
CDR3 protein: CASSERQNSPLHF

clone size: few
D gene: .
V gene: TRBV7-3
J gene: TRBJ2-1
CDR3 DNA: TGTGCCAGCAGCGAGGGCACGGGGGCGGATGAGCAGTTCTTC
CDR3 protein: CASSEGTGADEQFF